This T cell receptor (beta chain) was identified in a study of shared clonotypes between healthy human individuals (dated by TCRdb to 2020 to 2021). Study-wide context: The cohort comprised a couple of women and three men aged 18 to 49 years. For each donor, CD4 naive and CD4 memory were each given three plates, CD8 naive was given two plates, and CD8 memory was given one plate. To estimate repertoire size and how much clonotype sharing occurs between individuals, the study deeply sequenced the blood TCR repertoires of several healthy adults. To increase sequencing depth and limit assay-specific biases, different laboratories used diverse techniques to prepare libraries and sequence TCR repertoires. Per donor, leukapheresis produced somewhere between about 0.9 and 9 billion PBMCs.

In regard to this clone: What this receptor recognizes is not known. No quality values exist for individual bases; no much larger clone is one base distant.

TCR CDR3 regions were amplified from genomic DNA by multiplex PCR using the deep immunoSEQ assay. Genomic DNA extracted from each cell subset was distributed evenly over all wells of several immunoSEQ 96-well plates, and each plate served as one replicate. For sorted subsets, about 200 ng genomic DNA, equal to about 30,000 T cell genomes, was loaded into each replicate PCR. The purified libraries were quantified using a Qubit 3.0 fluorometer, sized with a Bioanalyzer 2100, and then quantified again using the KAPA Library Quantification kit. A separate single-read 150-cycle Illumina NextSeq 550 flow cell was used to sequence each immunoSEQ 96-well plate. Concerning the study's data processing: Because the immunoSEQ output included only junctional sequences and no quality scores, the filtering could not be the same as the filtering used for full-length reads. Sequences were annotated with PyIR, a Python wrapper for IgBLAST v1.9, and V/J genes and CDR3 were assigned using IMGT germline references. Reads were removed for weak V/J assignments (E-value above 1e-6), missing CDR3, stop codons, out-of-frame junctions, or ambiguous translated residues. V3J clonotypes were defined as sequences sharing an identical inferred V gene, J gene, and CDR3 amino acid sequence. Percentage overlap between repertoires was calculated by dividing the number of shared unique clonotypes by the size of the smaller repertoire. Repertoire richness was assessed with RTK rarefaction, the Chao1 estimator, and Recon v2.1 estimates of unobserved clonotypes. For all TCRbeta clonotypes obtained by the gDNA method from a handful of donors, generation probabilities were computed with OLGA. TCRdb took over this immuneACCESS table, retaining in-frame rearrangements with V and J assigned. Such tables are incomplete; in checked studies, under half of the missing clones stem from an unresolved V gene, and the remainder is unexplained. The V and J calls and clone size are taken from that table; D and trimming were inferred from the DNA. The sample records 2 million to 2.5 million clones, 85% to 95% of which are singletons. Around 0.35% of the sample lies in the top ten.

CDR3 length: 12 amino acids, cysteine to phenylalanine. The entry retains the CDR3 DNA only, 36 bases that are in frame from base 1. The germline V gene encodes CDR1 SGHTA and CDR2 FQGNSA. V lost 2 bases and J lost 7 bases; the stretch between them is 8 bases long. The donors were healthy, HIV-negative adults who had no recently reported acute infections or vaccinations. Every donor was a Caucasian adult residing in Nashville, Tennessee, USA. CD4+ T cells were enriched by magnetic negative selection; naive cells were then positively selected on CD45RA, and the negative fraction formed the memory subset. Blood was obtained by leukapheresis, after which PBMCs were separated by Ficoll-Histopaque density gradient centrifugation and cryopreserved in liquid nitrogen vapor phase. Analytical flow cytometry was used to check the purity and quantity of every magnetically sorted T cell population. Each sorted fraction had its genomic DNA isolated and then quantified by UV absorbance on a Nanodrop 2000c.

What the study reported, not specific to this receptor: Based on pairwise subsampling, the degree of clonotype sharing among donors was expected to be affected by sequencing depth. Because the study included only a small number of donors, the genetic and exposure-history diversity represented was limited. Higher generation probabilities were observed for clonotypes shared by all four sorted-subset donors than for non-shared clonotypes. Naive subsets generally had larger estimated clonotype richness than memory subsets did. About 5% of naive CD4, 3.5% of naive CD8, roughly 2.5% of memory CD4, and 0.4% of memory CD8 clonotypes were shared across four donors. Even with the large sequencing depth, rarefaction of the sorted-subset datasets indicated that sequencing was incomplete. Sampling was limited to blood, and TCR repertoires in tissue likely differ from TCR repertoires in blood.

The specimen was naive CD4+ T cells from PBMCs. The intended sense of this specimen's cell subset or site label: CD45RA+ positively selected. This receptor was obtained from a man younger than 30 in good health. Some clones in this sample may be carry-over from other donors' samples. The chain is made from TRBV7-2 and TRBJ1-2; the D segment cannot be called with confidence. The CDR3 corresponds to CASSLRRFGYTF. The DNA sequence reads TGTGCCAGCAGCTTACGGCGGTTTGGCTACACCTTC.